The entry below describes one T cell receptor (beta chain). The data stem from a study of identical twins. TCRdb re-called the 5' RACE reads with MiXCR, one entry per CDR3 protein. Here the sample spans 150,000 or so distinct CDR3 sequences, around 3.6% being singletons. The CDR3 loop spans 14 amino acids. CDR1 is SGHTA and CDR2 is FQGTGA in the germline V gene. V gave up 2 bases and J gave up 8 bases, with 13 bases separating them. The TCR was taken from a man aged 18 to 30 in good health. V usage is TRBV7-3 and J usage is TRBJ2-1, with TRBD1 as a possible D gene (5 bases). The sample consisted of memory T cells sorted from blood. The CDR3 sequence is CASSLLGQGYEQFF. In DNA form, the CDR3 reads TGTGCCAGCAGCTTACTTGGGCAGGGTTATGAGCAGTTCTTC.